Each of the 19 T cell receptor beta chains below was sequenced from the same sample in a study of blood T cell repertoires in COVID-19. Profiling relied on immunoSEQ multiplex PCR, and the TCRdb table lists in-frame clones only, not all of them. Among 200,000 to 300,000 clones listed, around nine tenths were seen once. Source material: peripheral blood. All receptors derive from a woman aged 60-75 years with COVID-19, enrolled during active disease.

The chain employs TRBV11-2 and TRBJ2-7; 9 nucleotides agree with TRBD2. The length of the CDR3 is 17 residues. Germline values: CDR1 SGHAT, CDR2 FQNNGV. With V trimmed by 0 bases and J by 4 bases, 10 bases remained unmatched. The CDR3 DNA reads TGTGCCAGCAGCTTAGAATTTGTCCTAGCGGGGTCATACGAGCAGTACTTC. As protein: CASSLEFVLAGSYEQYF.

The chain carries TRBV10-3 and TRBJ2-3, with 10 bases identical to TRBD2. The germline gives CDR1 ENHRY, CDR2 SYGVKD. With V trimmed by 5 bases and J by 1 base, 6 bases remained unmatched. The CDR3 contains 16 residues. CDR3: CAISPLAGVGTDTQYF. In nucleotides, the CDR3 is TGTGCCATCAGTCCCCTAGCGGGAGTCGGCACAGATACGCAGTATTTT.

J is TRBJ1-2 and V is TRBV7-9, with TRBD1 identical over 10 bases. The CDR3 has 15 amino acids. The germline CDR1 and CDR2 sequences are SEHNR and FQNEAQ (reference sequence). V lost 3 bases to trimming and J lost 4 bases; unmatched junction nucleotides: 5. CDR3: CASSLGQGHLYGYTF. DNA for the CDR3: TGTGCCAGCAGCTTGGGACAGGGGCACCTCTATGGCTACACCTTC.

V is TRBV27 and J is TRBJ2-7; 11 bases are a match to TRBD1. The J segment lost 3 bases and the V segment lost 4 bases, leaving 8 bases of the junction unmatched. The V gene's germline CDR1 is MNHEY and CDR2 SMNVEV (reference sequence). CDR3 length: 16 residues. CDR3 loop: CASSSRTGGGRYEQYF. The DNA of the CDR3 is TGTGCCAGCAGTTCCCGGACAGGGGGCGGCCGCTACGAGCAGTACTTC.

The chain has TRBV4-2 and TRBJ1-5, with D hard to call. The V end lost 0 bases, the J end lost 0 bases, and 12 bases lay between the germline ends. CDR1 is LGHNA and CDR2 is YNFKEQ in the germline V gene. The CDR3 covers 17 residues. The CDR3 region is CASSQDPAQYSNQPQHF. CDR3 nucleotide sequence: TGTGCCAGCAGCCAAGATCCCGCCCAGTATAGCAATCAGCCCCAGCATTTT.

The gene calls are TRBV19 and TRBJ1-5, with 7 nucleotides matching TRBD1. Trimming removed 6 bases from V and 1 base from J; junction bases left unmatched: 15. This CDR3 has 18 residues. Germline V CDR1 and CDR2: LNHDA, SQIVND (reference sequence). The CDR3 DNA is TGTGCCAGTAGGGCTCTTGACAGGGTACTTGTAAGCAATCAGCCCCAGCATTTT. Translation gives CASRALDRVLVSNQPQHF.

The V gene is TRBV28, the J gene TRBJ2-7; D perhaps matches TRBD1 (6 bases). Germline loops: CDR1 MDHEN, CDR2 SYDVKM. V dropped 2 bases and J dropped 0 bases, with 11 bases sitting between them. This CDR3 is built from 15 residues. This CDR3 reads CASSLVDRYSYEQYF. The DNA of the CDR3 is TGTGCCAGCAGTTTAGTGGACAGATACTCCTACGAGCAGTACTTC. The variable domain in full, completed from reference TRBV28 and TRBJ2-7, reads DVKVTQSSRYLVKRTGEKVFLECVQDMDHENMFWYRQDPGLGLRLIYFSYDVKMKEKGDIPEGYSVSREKKERFSLILESASTNQTSMYLCASSLVDRYSYEQYFGPGTRLTVT.

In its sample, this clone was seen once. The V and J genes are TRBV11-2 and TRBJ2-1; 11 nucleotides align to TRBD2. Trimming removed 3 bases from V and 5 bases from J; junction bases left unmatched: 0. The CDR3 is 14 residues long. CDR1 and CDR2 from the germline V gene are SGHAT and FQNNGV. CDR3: CASSFSGRDNEQFF. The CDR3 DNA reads TGTGCCAGCAGCTTTAGCGGGAGGGACAATGAGCAGTTCTTC. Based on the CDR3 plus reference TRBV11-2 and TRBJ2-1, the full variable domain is EAGVAQSPRYKIIEKRQSVAFWCNPISGHATLYWYQQILGQGPKLLIQFQNNGVVDDSQLPKDRFSAERLKGVDSTLKIQPAKLEDSAVYLCASSFSGRDNEQFFGPGTRLTVL.

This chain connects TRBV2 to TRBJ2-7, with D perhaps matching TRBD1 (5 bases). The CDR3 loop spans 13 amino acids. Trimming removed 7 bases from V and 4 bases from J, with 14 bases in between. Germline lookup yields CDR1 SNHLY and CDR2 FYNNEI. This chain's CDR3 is CASTRQMGYEQYF. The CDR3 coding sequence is TGTGCCAGCACTCGACAGATGGGGTACGAGCAGTACTTC.

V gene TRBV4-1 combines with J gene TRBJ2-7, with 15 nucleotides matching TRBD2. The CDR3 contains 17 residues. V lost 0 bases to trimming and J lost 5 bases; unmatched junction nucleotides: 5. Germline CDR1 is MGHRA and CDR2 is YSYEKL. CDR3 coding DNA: TGCGCCAGCAGCCAAGAGGGACTAGCGGGAGGCAGCGACGAGCAGTACTTC. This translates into CASSQEGLAGGSDEQYF.

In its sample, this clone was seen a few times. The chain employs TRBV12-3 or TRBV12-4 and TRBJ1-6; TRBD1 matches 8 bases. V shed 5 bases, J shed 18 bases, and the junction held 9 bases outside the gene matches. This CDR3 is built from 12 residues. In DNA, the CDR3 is TGTGCCAGCAGTAAGGACAGGGCTGCAGGCCACTTT. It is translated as CASSKDRAAGHF.

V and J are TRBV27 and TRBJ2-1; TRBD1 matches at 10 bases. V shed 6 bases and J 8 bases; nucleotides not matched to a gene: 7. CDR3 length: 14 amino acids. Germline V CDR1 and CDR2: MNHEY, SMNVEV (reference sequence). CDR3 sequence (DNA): TGTGCCAGCAGAGACAGGGGGCTAGGCGATGAGCAGTTCTTC. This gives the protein CASRDRGLGDEQFF.

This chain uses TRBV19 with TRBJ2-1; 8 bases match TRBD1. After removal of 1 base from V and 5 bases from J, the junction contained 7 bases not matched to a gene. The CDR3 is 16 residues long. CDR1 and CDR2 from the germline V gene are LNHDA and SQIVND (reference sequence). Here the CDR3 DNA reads TGTGCCAGTAGTATAGGTGGGACAGGACCACACAATGAGCAGTTCTTC. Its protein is CASSIGGTGPHNEQFF.

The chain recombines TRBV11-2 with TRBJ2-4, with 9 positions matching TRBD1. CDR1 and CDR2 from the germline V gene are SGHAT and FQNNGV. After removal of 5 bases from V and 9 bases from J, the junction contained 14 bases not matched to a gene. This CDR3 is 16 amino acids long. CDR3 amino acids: CASSLHPPGTGSIQYF. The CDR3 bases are TGTGCCAGCAGCCTCCATCCACCAGGGACAGGGAGCATTCAGTACTTC. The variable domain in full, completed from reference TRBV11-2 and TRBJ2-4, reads EAGVAQSPRYKIIEKRQSVAFWCNPISGHATLYWYQQILGQGPKLLIQFQNNGVVDDSQLPKDRFSAERLKGVDSTLKIQPAKLEDSAVYLCASSLHPPGTGSIQYFGAGTRLSVL.

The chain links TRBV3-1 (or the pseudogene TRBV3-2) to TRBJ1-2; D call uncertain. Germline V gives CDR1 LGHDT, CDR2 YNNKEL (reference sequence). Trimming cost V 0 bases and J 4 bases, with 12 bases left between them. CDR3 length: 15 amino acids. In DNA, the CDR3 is TGTGCCAGCAGCCAAGATCGGGGAGCGGGCTATGGCTACACCTTC. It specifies CASSQDRGAGYGYTF.

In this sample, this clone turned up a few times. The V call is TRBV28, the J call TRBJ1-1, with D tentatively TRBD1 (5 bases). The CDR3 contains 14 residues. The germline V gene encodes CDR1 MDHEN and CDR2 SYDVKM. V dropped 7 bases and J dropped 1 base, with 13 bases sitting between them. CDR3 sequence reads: CASIPLTGNTEAFF. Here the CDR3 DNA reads TGTGCCAGCATACCATTAACAGGGAACACTGAAGCTTTCTTT.

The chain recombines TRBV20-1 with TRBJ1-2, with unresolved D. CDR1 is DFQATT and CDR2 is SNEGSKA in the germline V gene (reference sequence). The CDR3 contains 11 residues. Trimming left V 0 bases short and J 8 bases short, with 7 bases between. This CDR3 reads CSARDLEGYTF. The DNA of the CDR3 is TGCAGTGCTAGAGATCTAGAAGGCTACACCTTC.

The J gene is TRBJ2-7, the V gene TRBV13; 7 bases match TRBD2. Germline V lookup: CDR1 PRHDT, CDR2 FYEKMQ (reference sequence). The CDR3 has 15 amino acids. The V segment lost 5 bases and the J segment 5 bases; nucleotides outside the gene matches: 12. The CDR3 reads CASSASGTTIDEQYF. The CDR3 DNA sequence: TGTGCCAGCAGCGCCTCCGGGACTACAATAGACGAGCAGTACTTC.

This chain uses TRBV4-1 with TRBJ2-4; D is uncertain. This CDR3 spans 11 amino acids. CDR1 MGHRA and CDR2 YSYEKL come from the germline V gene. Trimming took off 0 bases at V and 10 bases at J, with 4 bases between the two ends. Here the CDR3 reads CASSQDEIQYF. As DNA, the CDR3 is TGCGCCAGCAGCCAAGATGAGATTCAGTACTTC.